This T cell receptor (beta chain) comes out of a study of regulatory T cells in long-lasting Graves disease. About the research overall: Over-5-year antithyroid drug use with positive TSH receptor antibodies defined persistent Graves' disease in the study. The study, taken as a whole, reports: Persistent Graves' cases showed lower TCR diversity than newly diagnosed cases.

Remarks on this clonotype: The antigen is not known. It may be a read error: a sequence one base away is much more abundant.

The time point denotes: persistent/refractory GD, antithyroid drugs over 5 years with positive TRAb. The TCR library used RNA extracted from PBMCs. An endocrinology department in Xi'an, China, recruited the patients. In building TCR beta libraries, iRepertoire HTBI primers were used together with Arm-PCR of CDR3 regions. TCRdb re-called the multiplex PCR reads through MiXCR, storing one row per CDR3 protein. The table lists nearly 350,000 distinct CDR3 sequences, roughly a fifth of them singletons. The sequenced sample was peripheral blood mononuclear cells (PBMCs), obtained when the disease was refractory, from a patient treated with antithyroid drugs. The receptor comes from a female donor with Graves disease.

The CDR3 sequence is CASGLSGHGEETQYF. The CDR3 DNA reads as TGTGCCAGCGGCTTATCCGGCCACGGGGAAGAGACCCAGTACTTC. The V gene is TRBV11-2, the J gene TRBJ2-5, with D possibly TRBD2 on 5 matching bases. Germline V CDR1 and CDR2: SGHAT, FQNNGV. The CDR3 extends over 15 amino acids.